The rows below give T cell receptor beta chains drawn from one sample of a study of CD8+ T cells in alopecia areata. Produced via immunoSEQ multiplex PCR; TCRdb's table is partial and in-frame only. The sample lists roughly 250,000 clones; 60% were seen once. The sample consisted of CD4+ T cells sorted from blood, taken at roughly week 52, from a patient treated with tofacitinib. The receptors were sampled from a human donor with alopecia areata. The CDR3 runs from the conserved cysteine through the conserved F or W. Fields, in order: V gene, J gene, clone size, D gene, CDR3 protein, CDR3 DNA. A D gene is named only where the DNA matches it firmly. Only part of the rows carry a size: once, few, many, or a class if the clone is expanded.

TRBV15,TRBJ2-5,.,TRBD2,CATSFSGGSETQYF,TGTGCCACCAGCTTTAGCGGGGGGAGTGAAACCCAGTACTTC
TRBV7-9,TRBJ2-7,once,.,CASSKDNYEQYF,TGTGCCAGCAGCAAGGACAACTACGAGCAGTACTTC
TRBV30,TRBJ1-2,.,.,CAWSGNGYTF,TGTGCCTGGAGCGGGAATGGCTACACCTTC
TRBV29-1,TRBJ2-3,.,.,CSVSAGSGLQYF,TGCAGCGTCTCCGCCGGGTCAGGGCTGCAGTATTTT
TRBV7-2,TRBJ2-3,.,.,CASSLGQGGSTTDTQYF,TGTGCCAGCAGCTTAGGACAGGGAGGTTCGACCACAGATACGCAGTATTTT
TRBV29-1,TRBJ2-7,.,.,CSAGRARHEQYF,TGCAGCGCGGGGCGGGCCCGACACGAGCAGTACTTC
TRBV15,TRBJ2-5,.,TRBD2,CATSAGVYQETQYF,TGTGCCACCAGTGCGGGGGTTTACCAAGAGACCCAGTACTTC
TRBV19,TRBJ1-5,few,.,CASSDTGTYSEPQHF,TGTGCCAGTAGCGATACCGGGACCTACTCGGAGCCCCAGCATTTT
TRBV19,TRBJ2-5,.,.,CASSIASSTETQYF,TGTGCCAGTAGTATAGCCTCTAGCACCGAGACCCAGTACTTC
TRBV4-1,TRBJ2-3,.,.,CASSPGVNTDTQYF,TGCGCCAGCAGCCCGGGGGTTAACACAGATACGCAGTATTTT
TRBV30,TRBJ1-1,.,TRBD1,CAWKKVDRAGAFF,TGTGCCTGGAAAAAAGTGGACAGGGCGGGGGCTTTCTTT
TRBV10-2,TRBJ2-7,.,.,CASSEGGSSYEQYF,TGCGCCAGCAGTGAGGGCGGGTCCTCCTACGAGCAGTACTTC
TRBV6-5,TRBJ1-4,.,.,CASSRGTTNEKLFF,TGTGCCAGCAGTCGGGGAACGACTAATGAAAAACTGTTTTTT
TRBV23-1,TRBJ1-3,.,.,CASSPARDNRSSGNTIYF,TGCGCCAGCAGTCCCGCCAGGGACAACCGAAGCTCTGGAAACACCATATATTTT
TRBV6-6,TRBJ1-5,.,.,CASSDRRIEPQHF,TGTGCCAGCAGCGACCGGAGGATCGAGCCCCAGCATTTT
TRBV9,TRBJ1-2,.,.,CASTVGETVYGYTF,TGTGCCAGCACCGTAGGTGAGACGGTCTATGGCTACACCTTC
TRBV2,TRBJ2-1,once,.,CASSPSLALLNEQFF,TGTGCCAGCAGTCCCTCCCTAGCCCTCCTCAATGAGCAGTTCTTC
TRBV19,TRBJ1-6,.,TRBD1,CASSQGGHRGNSPLHF,TGTGCCAGTAGCCAAGGGGGCCATAGGGGTAATTCACCCCTCCACTTT
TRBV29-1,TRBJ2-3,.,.,CSPWDTDTQYF,TGCAGCCCTTGGGACACAGATACGCAGTATTTT
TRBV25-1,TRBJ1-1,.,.,CASRGTGAFF,TGTGCCAGCAGAGGAACAGGCGCTTTCTTT
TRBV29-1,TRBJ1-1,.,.,CSVLRTEYTEAFF,TGCAGCGTTTTACGGACAGAGTACACTGAAGCTTTCTTT
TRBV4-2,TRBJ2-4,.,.,CASSQGGDRNIQYF,TGTGCCAGCAGCCAAGGGGGGGACAGAAACATTCAGTACTTC
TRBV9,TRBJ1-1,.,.,CASRGEGTEAFF,TGTGCCAGCAGAGGAGAGGGGACTGAAGCTTTCTTT
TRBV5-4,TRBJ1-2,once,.,CASGPDAYGYTF,TGTGCCAGCGGGCCCGACGCGTATGGCTACACCTTC
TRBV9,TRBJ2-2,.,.,CASSLHITDTGELFF,TGTGCCAGCAGCCTCCACATTACCGACACCGGGGAGCTGTTTTTT
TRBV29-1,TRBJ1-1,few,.,CSVADTEAFF,TGCAGCGTTGCGGACACTGAAGCTTTCTTT
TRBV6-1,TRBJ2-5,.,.,CASSDGLVQGGETQYF,TGTGCCAGCAGTGACGGGCTGGTACAAGGGGGAGAGACCCAGTACTTC
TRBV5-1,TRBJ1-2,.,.,CASSLEHYGYTF,TGCGCCAGCAGCTTGGAACACTATGGCTACACCTTC
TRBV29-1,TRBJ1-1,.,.,CSGARKNTEAFF,TGCAGCGGAGCCCGCAAGAACACTGAAGCTTTCTTT
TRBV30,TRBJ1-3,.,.,CAWSGSHSGNTIYF,TGTGCCTGGAGTGGCAGTCACTCTGGAAACACCATATATTTT
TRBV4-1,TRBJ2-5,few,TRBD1,CASSLRDRRQETQYF,TGCGCCAGCAGCCTCCGGGACAGACGACAAGAGACCCAGTACTTC
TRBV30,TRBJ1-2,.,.,CAWSVQAYGYTF,TGTGCCTGGAGTGTTCAGGCCTATGGCTACACCTTC
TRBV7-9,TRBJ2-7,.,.,CASNPTGLRTYEQYF,TGTGCCAGCAACCCCACAGGCCTACGTACCTACGAGCAGTACTTC
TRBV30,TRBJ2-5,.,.,CAWSREGEETQYF,TGTGCCTGGAGTCGCGAGGGTGAAGAGACCCAGTACTTC
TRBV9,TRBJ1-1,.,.,CASSAQTGRKNTEAFF,TGTGCCAGCAGCGCCCAAACTGGGCGGAAGAACACTGAAGCTTTCTTT
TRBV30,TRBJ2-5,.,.,CAWSVPGPTGETQYF,TGTGCCTGGAGTGTACCGGGACCAACGGGGGAGACCCAGTACTTC
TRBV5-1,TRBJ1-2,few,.,CASSLRGGNYGYTF,TGCGCCAGCAGCTTGAGAGGCGGGAACTATGGCTACACCTTC
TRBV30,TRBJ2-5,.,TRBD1,CAWSGWDREETQYF,TGTGCCTGGAGTGGGTGGGACAGGGAAGAGACCCAGTACTTC
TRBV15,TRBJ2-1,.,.,CATSRPGPGAHNEQFF,TGTGCCACCAGCAGACCGGGGCCGGGGGCCCACAATGAGCAGTTCTTC
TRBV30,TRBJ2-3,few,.,CAWSAGVPTQYF,TGTGCCTGGAGTGCGGGGGTGCCTACGCAGTATTTT
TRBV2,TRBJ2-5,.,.,CASSDGREETQYF,TGTGCCAGCAGTGATGGCAGAGAAGAGACCCAGTACTTC
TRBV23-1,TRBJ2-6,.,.,CASSPGQSGANVLTF,TGCGCCAGCAGCCCTGGACAGTCTGGGGCCAACGTCCTGACTTTC
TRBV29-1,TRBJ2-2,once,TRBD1,CSAGGTGGTGELFF,TGCAGCGCCGGAGGGACAGGGGGAACCGGGGAGCTGTTTTTT
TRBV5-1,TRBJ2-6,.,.,CASVAVSGANVLTF,TGCGCCAGCGTCGCCGTTTCTGGGGCCAACGTCCTGACTTTC
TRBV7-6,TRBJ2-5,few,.,CASSGGGETQYF,TGTGCCAGCAGCGGGGGTGGAGAGACCCAGTACTTC
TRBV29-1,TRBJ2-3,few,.,CSVETGEGTDTQYF,TGCAGCGTTGAAACGGGGGAGGGCACAGATACGCAGTATTTT
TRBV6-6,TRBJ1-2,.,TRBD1,CASIVDRAGYGYTF,TGTGCCAGCATAGTGGACAGGGCGGGCTATGGCTACACCTTC
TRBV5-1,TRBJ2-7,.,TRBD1,CASSWDSAYEQYF,TGCGCCAGCAGCTGGGACAGCGCCTACGAGCAGTACTTC
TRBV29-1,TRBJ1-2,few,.,CSVREKINYGYTF,TGCAGCGTCCGGGAGAAAATTAACTATGGCTACACCTTC
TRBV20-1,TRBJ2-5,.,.,CSAEGGETQYF,TGCAGTGCTGAAGGGGGGGAGACCCAGTACTTC
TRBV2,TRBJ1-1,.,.,CASRGEGGNTEAFF,TGTGCCAGCAGGGGGGAAGGGGGGAACACTGAAGCTTTCTTT
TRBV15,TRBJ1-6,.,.,CATSRDPRTNGPLHF,TGTGCCACCAGCAGAGATCCCCGGACAAACGGACCCCTCCACTTT